These T cell receptor beta chains were read from a single sample in a study of cytomegalovirus exposure and HLA in healthy donors. TCRdb keeps only in-frame clones here, not all; method: immunoSEQ multiplex PCR. The sample shows roughly 100,000 clones, around four fifths of them seen only once. The sample was PBMCs. The receptors stem from a woman between 40 and 50 years old in good health and CMV-seronegative. Each CDR3 is given with its conserved first and last residue. The order of the fields is J gene, D gene, clone size, V gene, CDR3 protein, CDR3 DNA. D genes are given only for firm matches. Some rows have no size entry. The others give once, few or many, or a class for an expanded clone.

TRBJ1-2 | NA | NA | TRBV7-2 | CASSLGLPGYTF | TGTGCCAGCAGCTTAGGACTCCCAGGCTACACCTTC
TRBJ2-2 | TRBD1 | NA | TRBV25-1 | CASSEAPGQGTNTGELFF | TGTGCCAGCAGTGAGGCACCGGGACAGGGGACGAACACCGGGGAGCTGTTTTTT
TRBJ2-5 | NA | NA | TRBV6-5 | CASSYSMTGETQYF | TGTGCCAGCAGTTACTCGATGACAGGAGAGACCCAGTACTTC
TRBJ2-3 | NA | NA | TRBV7-6 | CASSFDAGYTQYF | TGTGCCAGCAGCTTTGACGCGGGATATACGCAGTATTTT
TRBJ2-5 | TRBD2 | NA | TRBV7-9 | CASSVSGLAWETQYF | TGTGCCAGCAGCGTCTCGGGACTAGCATGGGAGACCCAGTACTTC
TRBJ2-7 | NA | medium-sized | TRBV11-3 | CASSLDSGVYEQYF | TGTGCCAGCAGCTTAGATTCCGGGGTTTACGAGCAGTACTTC
TRBJ2-3 | TRBD1 | NA | TRBV4-1 | CASSPKSTGAGTDTQYF | TGCGCCAGCAGCCCCAAATCCACAGGGGCCGGCACAGATACGCAGTATTTT
TRBJ1-1 | NA | once | TRBV9 | CASSVGGSTEAFF | TGTGCCAGCAGCGTAGGAGGGAGCACTGAAGCTTTCTTT
TRBJ2-1 | TRBD2 | NA | TRBV27 | CASSPGTSGSHEQFF | TGTGCCAGCAGTCCCGGGACTAGCGGGAGTCATGAGCAGTTCTTC
TRBJ1-3 | TRBD1 | few | TRBV10-3 | CAISVGTGGRNTIYF | TGTGCCATCAGTGTTGGGACAGGGGGCAGAAACACCATATATTTT
TRBJ2-3 | TRBD1 | NA | TRBV4-3 | CASSQGWGTGTDTQYF | TGCGCCAGCAGCCAAGGATGGGGGACAGGCACAGATACGCAGTATTTT
TRBJ2-1 | NA | few | TRBV15 | CATSHKLSGYNEQFF | TGTGCCACCAGCCATAAATTATCAGGTTACAATGAGCAGTTCTTC
TRBJ2-1 | NA | NA | TRBV18 | CASSPDATGEQFF | TGTGCCAGCTCACCCGACGCAACAGGGGAGCAGTTCTTC
TRBJ2-3 | NA | once | TRBV19 | CASSPYGGDTQYF | TGTGCCAGTAGTCCATACGGCGGAGATACGCAGTATTTT
TRBJ2-6 | TRBD1 | NA | TRBV7-2 | CASSSGTGTRSPLTF | TGTGCCAGCAGCAGTGGGACAGGGACCCGCTCACCCCTGACTTTC
TRBJ1-2 | NA | NA | TRBV4-3 | CASSQAWNNGLEDGYTF | TGCGCCAGCAGCCAAGCTTGGAACAACGGACTGGAAGATGGCTACACCTTC
TRBJ2-3 | TRBD2 | NA | TRBV6-1 | CASSVLAGGQDTQYF | TGTGCCAGCAGTGTCCTAGCGGGAGGTCAGGATACGCAGTATTTT
TRBJ2-7 | TRBD2 | NA | TRBV7-9 | CASSPTSGVLSYEQYF | TGTGCCAGCAGCCCAACTAGCGGGGTGCTCTCCTACGAGCAGTACTTC
TRBJ2-7 | NA | NA | TRBV11-2 | CASSLERQKAYEQYF | TGTGCCAGCAGCTTAGAACGACAGAAAGCCTACGAGCAGTACTTC
TRBJ2-7 | TRBD1 | NA | TRBV10-3 | CAIRGTVDPYEQYF | TGTGCCATCAGGGGGACAGTGGACCCCTACGAGCAGTACTTC
TRBJ1-1 | NA | NA | TRBV7-9 | CSSRTPERTEAFF | TGTTCCAGCAGGACTCCCGAGCGCACTGAAGCTTTCTTT
TRBJ2-1 | TRBD2 | NA | TRBV9 | CASSPSGGVYNEQFF | TGTGCCAGCAGCCCATCGGGGGGGGTATACAATGAGCAGTTCTTC
TRBJ2-7 | TRBD2 | NA | TRBV6-5 | CASSGGGGGSYEQYF | TGTGCCAGCAGTGGGGGAGGCGGCGGGAGCTACGAGCAGTACTTC
TRBJ2-7 | NA | NA | TRBV7-2 | CASSSVGRVDLYEQYF | TGTGCCAGCAGCTCCGTTGGGCGGGTCGACCTCTACGAGCAGTACTTC
TRBJ2-2 | NA | NA | TRBV7-2 | CASSLHHPTANTGELFF | TGTGCCAGCAGCTTGCACCACCCGACAGCGAACACCGGGGAGCTGTTTTTT
TRBJ1-2 | NA | NA | TRBV6-1 | CASSEPPRQNYGYTF | TGTGCCAGCAGTGAGCCTCCCCGACAGAACTATGGCTACACCTTC
TRBJ1-2 | NA | NA | TRBV4-1 | CASSRQDRSDYGYTF | TGCGCCAGCAGCCGACAAGACAGGAGCGACTATGGCTACACCTTC
TRBJ1-2 | NA | NA | TRBV7-9 | CASSSTVSYGYTF | TGTGCCAGCAGCTCGACAGTTTCCTATGGCTACACCTTC
TRBJ2-7 | TRBD1 | NA | TRBV28 | CASGPQGAPAGEQYF | TGTGCCAGCGGACCTCAGGGGGCTCCGGCCGGCGAGCAGTACTTC
TRBJ2-7 | NA | NA | TRBV10-3 | CAMGHRDTYEQYF | TGTGCCATGGGACATCGCGACACCTACGAGCAGTACTTC
TRBJ2-1 | NA | NA | TRBV7-6 | CASSLEGVDEQFF | TGTGCCAGCAGCTTAGAGGGGGTGGACGAGCAGTTCTTC
TRBJ1-2 | NA | NA | TRBV5-5 | CASSFPGVVVDYTF | TGTGCCAGCAGCTTCCCAGGGGTGGTAGTAGACTACACCTTC
TRBJ1-2 | TRBD1 | once | TRBV28 | CASRWTGGGYTF | TGTGCCAGTCGGTGGACAGGGGGAGGCTACACCTTC
TRBJ2-1 | TRBD2 | NA | TRBV7-9 | CASSLSQAGGRSAQFF | TGTGCCAGCAGCTTAAGTCAAGCGGGAGGGCGTAGTGCGCAGTTCTTC
TRBJ1-5 | NA | NA | TRBV6-4 | CASSTDSNQPQHF | TGTGCCAGCAGTACAGATAGCAATCAGCCCCAGCATTTT
TRBJ1-1 | TRBD1 | NA | TRBV20-1 | CSAPGGTEAFF | TGCAGTGCACCAGGGGGCACTGAAGCTTTCTTT
TRBJ1-3 | NA | NA | TRBV19 | CASTIGGSHLGNTIYF | TGTGCCAGTACCATTGGGGGGTCCCATCTCGGAAACACCATATATTTT
TRBJ2-2 | TRBD2 | NA | TRBV5-1 | CASSLALAGAELFF | TGCGCCAGCAGCTTGGCGCTAGCGGGAGCGGAGCTGTTTTTT
TRBJ1-4 | TRBD1 | NA | TRBV28 | CASSLWGTGDGKKLFF | TGTGCCAGCAGTTTATGGGGGACAGGGGACGGCAAAAAACTGTTTTTT
TRBJ2-7 | TRBD1 | NA | TRBV5-6 | CASSLLTRTGGQQYF | TGTGCCAGCAGCTTACTGACCAGGACAGGGGGTCAGCAGTACTTC
TRBJ2-7 | NA | NA | TRBV11-2 | CASSLDQNSHEQYF | TGTGCCAGCAGCTTAGATCAAAACAGTCACGAGCAGTACTTC
TRBJ2-1 | TRBD2 | once | TRBV9 | CASSGSPPGLAGVDEQFF | TGTGCCAGCAGCGGATCACCCCCGGGACTAGCGGGAGTTGATGAGCAGTTCTTC
TRBJ2-7 | TRBD1 | NA | TRBV4-3 | CASSQRTGPYEQYF | TGCGCCAGCAGCCAGAGGACAGGCCCCTACGAGCAGTACTTC
TRBJ1-6 | NA | NA | TRBV28 | CASRNARNLASPLHF | TGTGCCAGCAGGAATGCTAGGAATTTGGCTTCACCCCTCCACTTT
TRBJ2-1 | TRBD2 | NA | TRBV27 | CASKPTQRTSGSNEQFF | TGTGCCAGCAAGCCCACTCAACGGACTAGCGGGTCCAATGAGCAGTTCTTC
TRBJ1-1 | TRBD1 | NA | TRBV11-2 | CASSLDGTGATEAFF | TGTGCCAGCAGCTTAGATGGGACAGGGGCCACTGAAGCTTTCTTT
TRBJ1-3 | TRBD1 | NA | TRBV7-9 | CASSLGQRDSSGNTIYF | TGTGCCAGCAGCTTAGGGCAAAGGGACAGCTCTGGAAACACCATATATTTT
TRBJ2-7 | TRBD1 | NA | TRBV5-4 | CASSAQGGSYEQYF | TGTGCCAGCAGCGCACAGGGGGGATCCTACGAGCAGTACTTC
TRBJ2-7 | NA | NA | TRBV21-1 | CASRDRPRSSYEQYF | TGTGCCAGCAGGGACAGGCCTCGTAGCTCCTACGAGCAGTACTTC
TRBJ1-1 | NA | once | TRBV19 | CASSGRAEAFF | TGTGCCAGTAGTGGTCGGGCTGAAGCTTTCTTT
TRBJ2-3 | TRBD2 | NA | TRBV19 | CASSLGLAGVVTQYF | TGTGCCAGTAGTTTGGGACTAGCGGGAGTTGTTACGCAGTATTTT
TRBJ2-3 | NA | NA | TRBV11-3 | CASSFPFFTDTQYF | TGTGCCAGCAGCTTCCCCTTCTTCACAGATACGCAGTATTTT
TRBJ2-1 | NA | NA | TRBV7-9 | CASSAWTSNEQFF | TGTGCCAGCAGCGCCTGGACTTCCAATGAGCAGTTCTTC